This TCR beta chain stems from a study of T cell responses to AZD1222 COVID-19 vaccine. The repertoire was sequenced with immunoSEQ multiplex PCR; TCRdb's copy has only in-frame clones and lacks some. The sample contains some 150,000 clones, just under 95% of which appear only once. The CDR3 extends over 17 amino acids. Trimming removed 5 bases from V and 4 bases from J, with 23 bases in between. The germline V gene encodes CDR1 SGHTA and CDR2 FQGNSA. Notes on the study in general: Only a handful of people who got AZD1222 tested seropositive at baseline.

Notes on this clone: Its antigen remains unidentified.

This material consisted of peripheral blood, taken on day 0 of AZD1222 vaccination. The chain has TRBV7-2 and TRBJ1-2, with D unresolved. The TCR sequence derives from an adult in good health. The CDR3 DNA reads TGTGCCAGCAGCCCCAGAGGGTTGGTCAGCCCTACCTATGGCTACACCTTC. Its translation is CASSPRGLVSPTYGYTF.